Following are 23 T cell receptor beta chains from one sample sequenced in a study of tissue T cells after allogeneic stem cell transplantation. The table came from immunoSEQ multiplex PCR; TCRdb's copy has only in-frame clones and leaves some out. The data show over 6,500 clones, 40% to 55% seen once. Time point reported: mouse harvest day 7 after allogeneic transplant. Each mouse received 10^7 T-cell-depleted marrow cells plus 10^6 splenic CD5+ T cells by tail vein. Specimen: lymph node tissue. The receptors here all came from a female BALB/c mouse given C57BL/6 T cells with graft-versus-host disease after an allogeneic hematopoietic cell transplant.

This clone was recorded only once. These gene names are mouse names. The sequence runs out 1 residue before the end of the CDR3; the remainder is reconstructed from the germline J gene. The chain carries TRBV26 and TRBJ1-6, with 9 bases lining up with TRBD1. TRBJ1-6 is placed among ORFs of uncertain function. The CDR3 extends over 15 amino acids. V was pared by 4 bases and J by 5 bases, with 3 bases of the junction left unmatched. Germline CDR1 KGHPV, CDR2 FQNQEV (reference sequence). The sequenced CDR3 bases are TGTGCCAGCAGTCCCGGGACAGGGAATAATTCGCCCCTCTAC. Protein: CASSPGTGNNSPLY. The whole CDR3 reads CASSPGTGNNSPLYF.

About this clone itself: Genes and germline are mouse. The observed sequence ends 1 residue before the CDR3 terminus, with the missing tail filled in from the germline J gene. The chain has TRBV26 and TRBJ2-1; D uncertain. Germline V gene sequence: CDR1 KGHPV, CDR2 FQNQEV (reference sequence). This CDR3 spans 12 amino acids. The V end was cut by 2 bases, the J end by 4 bases, with 3 bases between. This CDR3 is CASSLKYAEQFF. The part of the CDR3 DNA that was read is TGTGCCAGCAGTCTGAAGTATGCTGAGCAGTTC.

The table lists this clone with a few counts. Gene names refer to mouse genes. The read ends 1 residue before the CDR3 terminus; that terminus is restored from the germline J gene. V gene TRBV12-2 combines with J gene TRBJ1-2, with 10 bases aligning to TRBD1. V trimming: 0 bases; J trimming: 2 bases; junction bases outside the gene matches: 2. CDR1 and CDR2 from the germline V gene are SGHLS and HYDKME. CDR3 length: 15 residues. CDR3 in amino acids: CASSLETGGNSDYTF. Partial CDR3 DNA: TGTGCCAGCTCTCTCGAGACAGGGGGCAACTCCGACTACACC. The variable domain in full, completed from reference TRBV12-2 and TRBJ1-2, reads NSGVVQSPRYIIKGKGERSILKCIPISGHLSVAWYQQTQGQELKFFIQHYDKMERDKGNLPSRFSVQQFDDYHSEMNMSALELEDSAVYFCASSLETGGNSDYTFGSGTRLLVI.

This clone was counted only a few times. Gene names refer to mouse genes. The read finishes 1 residue shy of the CDR3 end, and the germline J gene is used to complete it. This chain connects TRBV19 to TRBJ2-7; perhaps TRBD1 as D (6 bases). The CDR3 is 14 residues long. Deletions cut 1 base from V and 2 bases from J, with 10 bases between. Germline CDR1 FNHDT, CDR2 SITEND (reference sequence). Here the CDR3 reads CASSISGTPYEQYF. The CDR3 bases that were read are TGTGCCAGCAGTATATCCGGGACACCCTATGAACAGTAC.

Note on this clone: Germline and genes here are mouse. The missing CDR3 end, 1 residue past where the read stops, is filled in from the germline J gene. In the same sample, other DNA sequences code for this CDR3. The chain joins TRBV1 to TRBJ1-1; 10 positions agree with TRBD1. CDR1 NSQYPW and CDR2 LRSPGD come from the germline V gene (reference sequence). J lost 1 base, V lost 2 bases, and 1 base had no gene match. This CDR3 is 15 amino acids long. CDR3 DNA (partial): TGCACCTGCAGTGCAAGGGACAGGGGGAACACAGAAGTCTTC. It yields the protein CTCSARDRGNTEVF. The complete CDR3 protein is CTCSARDRGNTEVFF.

Remarks on this clone: The gene names given are mouse names. The read ends 1 residue before the CDR3 terminus; that terminus is restored from the germline J gene. This chain connects TRBV5 to TRBJ2-7, with TRBD2 identical over 9 bases. CDR3 size: 14 residues. Trimming at V came to 0 bases and at J to 4 bases, leaving 1 base not matched to a gene. CDR1 is LGHNA and CDR2 is YNLKQL in the germline V gene (reference sequence). Here the CDR3 reads CASSQEDWGYEQYF. The sequenced CDR3 bases are TGTGCCAGCAGCCAAGAAGACTGGGGGTATGAACAGTAC.

As regards this clone: Germline and genes here are mouse. The CDR3 end is not reached by the read, which stops 1 residue before it; the germline J gene fills it in. The rearrangement uses TRBV15 and TRBJ2-2, with 8 bases identical to TRBD2. Germline-derived CDR1 and CDR2 are SGHND and FRSKSL. Trimming cost V 3 bases and J 4 bases; bases outside gene matches: 4. This CDR3 has 15 amino acids. The CDR3 here is CASSLGGGRTGQLYF. CDR3 DNA, as far as it was read: TGTGCCAGCAGTTTGGGGGGGGGCCGCACCGGGCAGCTCTAC.

With regard to this clone: These gene names are mouse names. From the germline J gene comes the end of the CDR3, since the read stops 1 residue before it. This sequence joins TRBV23 and TRBJ1-2. The germline CDR1 and CDR2 sequences are KGHTA and FQNQQP. This CDR3 has 14 residues. Partial CDR3 DNA: TGCTCCAGCAGTCAATCCTCGACAAACTCCGACTACACC. It codes for CSSSQSSTNSDYT. The CDR3 reads in full as CSSSQSSTNSDYTF.

As concerns this clone: Here the gene names and germline are mouse. The CDR3 goes on 1 residue after the read ends, and that part is filled in from the germline J gene. J is TRBJ2-4 and V is TRBV26; D is unresolved. CDR1 and CDR2 (germline): KGHPV, FQNQEV (reference sequence). CDR3 length: 14 amino acids. V lost 0 bases, J lost 2 bases, and 6 bases lay in between. The covered CDR3 bases are TGTGCCAGCAGTCTGTCGAGACATCAAAACACCTTGTAC. Translating it yields CASSLSRHQNTLY. The complete CDR3 reads CASSLSRHQNTLYF.

This clone was seen more than once but under ten times. Here the gene names and germline are mouse. The sequenced fragment ends 1 residue before the CDR3 boundary, so the rest is inferred from the germline J gene. The rearrangement links TRBV13-2 to TRBJ2-5, with 7 bases matching TRBD2. This CDR3 is built from 13 residues. Losses at the gene ends were 2 bases for V and 6 bases for J; bases not matched to a gene: 3. The V gene's germline CDR1 is NNHNN and CDR2 SYGAGS (reference sequence). Incomplete CDR3 DNA: TGTGCCAGCGGTGAAAGTGGGGGGGACACCCAGTAC. It encodes CASGESGGDTQY. The entire CDR3 reads CASGESGGDTQYF.

About this clone: The gene names here belong to mouse. The missing CDR3 end, 1 residue past where the read stops, is filled in from the germline J gene. This rearrangement joins TRBV26 to TRBJ2-3; D ambiguous. Germline V gives CDR1 KGHPV, CDR2 FQNQEV (reference sequence). This CDR3 is 13 amino acids long. V lost 2 bases and J 1 base, leaving 4 bases between the germline ends. The sequenced part of the CDR3 DNA is TGTGCCAGCAGTCTGACACGTGCAGAAACGCTGTAT. This gives the protein CASSLTRAETLY. The CDR3 reads in full as CASSLTRAETLYF.

This clone is labeled as medium-sized. Genes here carry mouse names. Sequencing ends 1 residue short of the CDR3 end; the germline J gene provides the rest. The chain has TRBV19 and TRBJ2-7; 11 bases are shared with TRBD1. The CDR3 sequence is 14 residues long. The trim removed 4 bases at V and 4 bases at J, leaving 4 bases unmatched. Germline V gene data show CDR1 as FNHDT and CDR2 as SITEND (reference sequence). The chain's CDR3 is CASSPGTGGYEQYF. The part of the CDR3 DNA that was read is TGTGCCAGCAGTCCCGGGACAGGGGGATATGAACAGTAC.

About this clone: Gene names are the mouse ones. Coverage ceases 1 residue before the CDR3 finishes, and the germline J gene fills in the end. V and J are TRBV26 and TRBJ2-5; D remains unclear. The CDR3 consists of 14 residues. Germline lookup yields CDR1 KGHPV and CDR2 FQNQEV (reference sequence). V dropped 2 bases and J dropped 2 bases, with 8 bases sitting between them. The sequenced CDR3 bases are TGTGCCAGCAGTCTGCCGGGGATCCAAGACACCCAGTAC. Residues: CASSLPGIQDTQY. From start to end, the CDR3 is CASSLPGIQDTQYF. Combining the CDR3 with reference TRBV26 and TRBJ2-5 gives the whole variable domain NSKVIQTPRYLVKGQGQKAKMRCIPEKGHPVVFWYQQNKNNEFKFLINFQNQEVLQQIDMTEKRFSAECPSNSPCSLEIQSSEAGDSALYLCASSLPGIQDTQYFGPGTRLLVL.

Note on this clone: Gene and germline names: mouse. The DNA ends 1 residue before the CDR3 does, and the rest of the CDR3 is filled in from the germline J gene. The chain couples TRBV13-1 to TRBJ2-5; D is unresolved. The germline CDR1 and CDR2 sequences are NSHNY and SYGAGN. The CDR3 length is 13 residues. Trimming left V 0 bases short and J 4 bases short, with 6 bases between. The CDR3 here is CASSDEVKDTQYF. The sequenced part of the CDR3 DNA is TGTGCCAGCAGTGATGAGGTTAAAGACACCCAGTAC.

As concerns this clone: Germline and genes: mouse. The read falls 1 residue short of the CDR3 end, and the missing part is taken from the germline J gene. The chain employs TRBV16 and TRBJ2-7; D is ambiguous. The germline V gene has CDR1 SGHSA and CDR2 FRNQAP. The CDR3 sequence is 12 residues long. V shed 1 base and J shed 7 bases, with 8 bases lying between them. CDR3 amino acids: CASSLVGEEQYF. CDR3 bases read: TGTGCAAGCAGCTTAGTCGGGGAGGAACAGTAC.

This clone has only a few counts. Germline and genes here are mouse. The read falls 1 residue short of the CDR3 end, and the missing part is taken from the germline J gene. The rearrangement joins TRBV26 to TRBJ2-7; 8 bases match TRBD2. The CDR3 runs 14 residues. V dropped 4 bases and J dropped 6; count of bases not matched to a gene: 8. From germline, CDR1 is KGHPV and CDR2 FQNQEV (reference sequence). The CDR3 spells CASSPTGGAREQYF. CDR3 DNA, as far as it was read: TGTGCCAGCAGTCCCACTGGGGGCGCGCGTGAACAGTAC.

A note on this clone: The gene names here belong to mouse. The read falls 1 residue short of the CDR3 end, and the missing part is taken from the germline J gene. The rearrangement uses TRBV16 and TRBJ2-4, with 10 bases identical to TRBD1. Germline trimming cut 4 bases from V and 0 bases from J; bases unmatched to any gene: 4. CDR3 length: 16 residues. CDR1 and CDR2 (germline): SGHSA, FRNQAP. CDR3 amino acids: CASSSGQGSSQNTLYF. Partial CDR3 DNA: TGTGCAAGCAGCTCGGGACAGGGGTCTAGTCAAAACACCTTGTAC. Full variable domain (missing parts from reference TRBV16 and TRBJ2-4): NAGVIQTPRHKVTGKGQEATLWCEPISGHSAVFWYRQTIVQGLEFLTYFRNQAPIDDSGMPKERFSAQMPNQSHSTLKIQSTQPQDSAVYLCASSSGQGSSQNTLYFGAGTRLSVL.

In its sample, this clone was seen a few times. Mouse names are used for the genes. The read stops 1 residue short of the end of the CDR3; the missing end is completed from the germline J gene. The V and J genes are TRBV2 and TRBJ1-5; D uncertain. Germline V gives CDR1 LGHNA, CDR2 YSYQKL. There are 14 residues in the CDR3. V was cut by 1 base and J by 0 bases, with 4 bases left in between. The part of the CDR3 DNA that was read is TGTGCCAGCAGCCAAGGCCATAACAACCAGGCTCCGCTT. This codes for CASSQGHNNQAPL. The full CDR3 protein reads CASSQGHNNQAPLF.

For this clone: The genes are named according to mouse. The DNA ends 1 residue before the CDR3 does, and the rest of the CDR3 is filled in from the germline J gene. This sequence joins TRBV1 and TRBJ2-5; D remains ambiguous. There are 12 residues in the CDR3. Trimming cost V 4 bases and J 2 bases, with 4 bases left between them. Germline CDR1 reads NSQYPW; CDR2 reads LRSPGD (reference sequence). CDR3 DNA, as far as it was read: TGCACCTGCAGTGGAGGCCAAGACACCCAGTAC. It encodes CTCSGGQDTQY. The CDR3 in full is CTCSGGQDTQYF.

By sample share, this clone is medium-sized (0.01 to 0.1%). Gene names refer to mouse genes. The read ends 1 residue shy of where the CDR3 ends; the end is completed using the germline J gene. V usage is TRBV12-2 and J usage is TRBJ2-5; 7 nucleotides align to TRBD1. The CDR3 runs 13 residues. CDR1 is SGHLS and CDR2 is HYDKME in the germline V gene. Trimming at V came to 2 bases and at J to 8 bases, leaving 6 bases not matched to a gene. The DNA read from the CDR3 is TGTGCCAGCTCTCCCACAGGGGAGGGCACCCAGTAC. As protein: CASSPTGEGTQY. The full-length CDR3 reads as CASSPTGEGTQYF.

A remark on this clone: These gene names are mouse names. The DNA ends 1 residue before the CDR3 does, and the rest of the CDR3 is filled in from the germline J gene. The chain is built from TRBV1 and TRBJ1-1; D is uncertain. Germline V gives CDR1 NSQYPW, CDR2 LRSPGD (reference sequence). The CDR3 runs 12 residues. V was cut by 1 base and J by 5 bases, with 5 bases left in between. The CDR3 sequence: CTCSAVVTEVFF. The part of the CDR3 DNA that was read is TGCACCTGCAGTGCAGTGGTGACAGAAGTCTTC.

To note about this clone: Mouse germline and gene names are used. The read gets to within 1 residue of the CDR3 end, and the germline J gene fills in the rest. The V and J genes are TRBV20 and TRBJ1-3; possibly TRBD1 for D (5 bases). Trimming cost V 0 bases and J 4 bases, with 10 bases left between them. The germline gives CDR1 GFQATS, CDR2 STVNSAI. The CDR3 extends over 14 amino acids. This CDR3 reads CGARDRGRGNTLYF. CDR3 DNA, as far as it was read: TGTGGTGCTAGGGATCGGGGGAGGGGAAATACGCTCTAT. The full variable domain, in which reference TRBV20 and TRBJ1-3 provide the parts outside the CDR3, is GALVYQYPRRTICKSGTSMRMECQAVGFQATSVAWYRQSPQKTFELIALSTVNSAIKYEQNFTQEKFPISHPNLSFSSMTVLNAYLEDRGLYLCGARDRGRGNTLYFGEGSRLIVV.

As for this clone: Mouse gene names apply. The read ends 1 residue early relative to the CDR3; the germline J gene fills the gap. J is TRBJ2-4 and V is TRBV12-2, with D perhaps TRBD1 (5 bases). The CDR3 totals 12 residues. CDR1 and CDR2 from the germline V gene are SGHLS and HYDKME. With 2 bases removed from V and 5 bases from J, the gap between germline ends came to 7 bases. CDR3 DNA, as far as it was read: TGTGCCAGCTCTCAAGACAGAAACACCTTGTAC. It translates to CASSQDRNTLY. The whole CDR3 reads CASSQDRNTLYF.